The 20 T cell receptor beta chains below all came from one sample that was sequenced in a study of blood T cell repertoires in COVID-19. Data came from immunoSEQ multiplex PCR; TCRdb stores just in-frame clones and leaves some out. The table lists about 150,000 clones, around 90% of them singletons, with 3.5% to 4.5% in the top ten. Sequencing was done on a sample of peripheral blood. The source is a woman aged 60-75 years with active or convalescent COVID-19.

CDR3 nucleotide sequence: TGTGCCAGTAGACATGACAGGGGGACAGATACGCAGTATTTT. Translated, it gives CASRHDRGTDTQYF. The V call is TRBV19, the J call TRBJ2-3, with TRBD1 matching 9 bases. V dropped 6 bases and J dropped 3; count of bases not matched to a gene: 4. Per germline, CDR1 LNHDA and CDR2 SQIVND (reference sequence). CDR3 size: 14 residues.

This clone was detected a few times. CDR3 in DNA: TGTGCCAGCAGCCAAGACCCGGGAAACACCATATATTTT. Translating gives CASSQDPGNTIYF. This chain uses TRBV3-1 (or the pseudogene TRBV3-2) with TRBJ1-3, with D unclear. Germline loops: CDR1 LGHDT, CDR2 YNNKEL (reference sequence). The CDR3 is made up of 13 amino acids. V shed 0 bases and J shed 4 bases, with 4 bases lying between them.

The chain combines TRBV6-5 with TRBJ2-2; 7 bases agree with TRBD1. The germline V gene encodes CDR1 MNHEY and CDR2 SVGAGI. Trimming removed 5 bases from V and 6 bases from J; junction bases left unmatched: 9. The CDR3 spans 15 residues. CDR3 in amino acids: CASSLGPGGPGELFF. As DNA, the CDR3 is TGTGCCAGCAGTCTCGGCCCAGGGGGTCCCGGGGAGCTGTTTTTT.

The genes are TRBV12-3 or TRBV12-4 and TRBJ2-7, with D perhaps TRBD1 (5 bases). The CDR3 runs to 12 residues. Trimming removed 6 bases at V and 2 bases at J, with 8 bases between. The CDR3: CASRTETYEQYF. As DNA, the CDR3 is TGTGCCAGCAGGACAGAGACCTACGAGCAGTACTTC.

This clone was recorded only once. The chain has TRBV9 and TRBJ2-6; 7 nucleotides align to TRBD1. Unmatched junction bases numbered 4, after V lost 4 bases and J lost 0 bases. Germline lookup yields CDR1 SGDLS and CDR2 YYNGEE. The CDR3 length is 16 residues. This chain's CDR3 is CASSRGQNSGANVLTF. In DNA form, the CDR3 reads TGTGCCAGCAGCAGGGGACAGAACTCTGGGGCCAACGTCCTGACTTTC.

The rearrangement joins TRBV19 to TRBJ1-5, with TRBD1 matching over 8 bases. Germline CDR1 and CDR2: LNHDA and SQIVND (reference sequence). The CDR3 covers 16 residues. The V segment lost 4 bases and the J segment 2 bases; nucleotides outside the gene matches: 7. CDR3 residues: CASSTAGGLGNQPQHF. For the CDR3, the DNA is TGTGCCAGTAGTACAGCAGGGGGCTTGGGCAATCAGCCCCAGCATTTT.

This chain links TRBV7-2 with TRBJ2-1; D may be TRBD2 (7 bases). Trimming removed 4 bases from V and 12 bases from J, with 16 bases in between. The CDR3 length is 13 residues. Germline V gives CDR1 SGHTA, CDR2 FQGNSA. The CDR3 sequence: CASSSTGGGVQFF. The CDR3 DNA reads TGTGCCAGCAGCTCCACAGGAGGGGGGGTGCAGTTCTTC.

The V gene is TRBV10-3, the J gene TRBJ2-1, with D hard to call. CDR3 length equals 12 residues. Deletions cut 8 bases from V and 5 bases from J, with 10 bases between. Germline V CDR1 and CDR2: ENHRY, SYGVKD. The CDR3 loop reads CAIGQIDNEQFF. The CDR3 nucleotides read TGTGCCATCGGCCAAATTGACAATGAGCAGTTCTTC.

This clone was observed a single time. The chain recombines TRBV3-1 (or the pseudogene TRBV3-2) with TRBJ1-1; maybe TRBD1 (6 bases). CDR1 is LGHDT, CDR2 YNNKEL, per germline (reference sequence). The germline V and J ends were trimmed by 3 bases and 4 bases, with 15 bases remaining between them. This CDR3 contains 15 residues. The CDR3 DNA reads TGTGCCAGCAGCCAGGCCAGGGGTCGGGGCACTGAAGCTTTCTTT. Its translation: CASSQARGRGTEAFF.

The genes are TRBV7-2 and TRBJ2-2; tentative D call: TRBD2 (7 bases). The V gene's germline CDR1 is SGHTA and CDR2 FQGNSA. This CDR3 spans 14 amino acids. V lost 10 bases to trimming and J lost 1 base, with 13 bases between them. CDR3 in DNA: TGTGCCACCCGGGGGGCCGGGAACACCGGGGAGCTGTTTTTT. Translation gives CATRGAGNTGELFF.

The chain recombines TRBV11-3 with TRBJ2-3; TRBD1 matches 8 bases. There are 17 residues in the CDR3. Germline loops: CDR1 SGHNT, CDR2 YENEEA. Trimming at V came to 3 bases and at J to 2 bases, leaving 10 bases not matched to a gene. CDR3 bases: TGTGCCAGCAGCTTCGGTGGACAGGGAAGAGTCACAGATACGCAGTATTTT. Amino acids: CASSFGGQGRVTDTQYF.

A few counts support this clone. The V gene is TRBV7-8, the J gene TRBJ2-7, with TRBD1 matching over 7 bases. Germline V lookup: CDR1 SGHVS, CDR2 FQNEAQ. Trimming removed 5 bases from V and 5 bases from J; junction bases left unmatched: 9. The CDR3 totals 14 residues. The CDR3 DNA reads as TGTGCCAGCAGCCCAGACAGGGATCTCGACGAGCAGTACTTC. It translates to CASSPDRDLDEQYF. Full variable domain (remainder filled in from reference TRBV7-8 and TRBJ2-7): GAGVSQSPRYKVAKRGQDVALRCDPISGHVSLFWYQQALGQGPEFLTYFQNEAQLDKSGLPSDRFFAERPEGSVSTLKIQRTQQEDSAVYLCASSPDRDLDEQYFGPGTRLTVT.

CDR3 DNA sequence: TGCAGCGTTGTTGCGGGGTCTAACTATGGCTACACCTTC. This codes for CSVVAGSNYGYTF. The genes are TRBV29-1 and TRBJ1-2; D is ambiguous. This CDR3 has 13 amino acids. The V end was cut by 4 bases, the J end by 0 bases, with 9 bases between. The germline V gene has CDR1 SQVTM and CDR2 ANQGSEA.

V is TRBV30 and J is TRBJ1-4; TRBD1 matches 7 bases. Trimming took 3 bases from V and 3 from J; bases not matched to a gene: 7. The CDR3 covers 15 residues. Germline-derived CDR1 and CDR2 are GTSNPN and SVGIG (reference sequence). CDR3 bases: TGTGCCTGGAGCGAACACAGGGGACCTAATGAAAAACTGTTTTTT. Its translation: CAWSEHRGPNEKLFF.

This chain connects TRBV7-2 to TRBJ1-1, with D perhaps TRBD1 (6 bases). Germline values: CDR1 SGHTA, CDR2 FQGNSA. Between the trimmed V and J ends, which lost 4 bases and 6 bases, there was a span of 18 bases. The CDR3 is 15 amino acids. CDR3 loop: CASSSQQGLSAEAFF. CDR3 in DNA: TGTGCCAGCAGCTCCCAACAGGGTTTATCTGCTGAAGCTTTCTTT.

This rearrangement joins TRBV3-1 (or the pseudogene TRBV3-2) to TRBJ2-3; no firm D call. Germline V gives CDR1 LGHDT, CDR2 YNNKEL (reference sequence). CDR3 length: 11 residues. V lost 2 bases and J lost 5, with 2 bases in between. CDR3 nucleotides: TGTGCCAGCAGCCAACAAGATACGCAGTATTTT. Translating gives CASSQQDTQYF.

This rearrangement joins TRBV30 to TRBJ2-7; weak D call: TRBD2 (7 bases). The CDR3 extends over 13 amino acids. Germline V gives CDR1 GTSNPN, CDR2 SVGIG (reference sequence). The germline V and J ends were trimmed by 4 bases and 2 bases, with 12 bases remaining between them. The CDR3 here is CAWNREGTYEQYF. CDR3 coding DNA: TGTGCCTGGAACAGGGAGGGCACCTACGAGCAGTACTTC. The full variable domain, rest sourced from reference TRBV30 and TRBJ2-7, is SQTIHQWPATLVQPVGSPLSLECTVEGTSNPNLYWYRQAAGRGLQLLFYSVGIGQISSEVPQNLSASRPQDRQFILSSKKLLLSDSGFYLCAWNREGTYEQYFGPGTRLTVT.

The gene calls are TRBV10-3 and TRBJ2-7; weak D call: TRBD1 (6 bases). CDR1 and CDR2 from the germline V gene are ENHRY and SYGVKD. This CDR3 comprises 14 residues. Trimming left V 0 bases short and J 2 bases short, with 8 bases between. In nucleotides, the CDR3 is TGTGCCATCAGTGAGTCTCAGGGGACCTACGAGCAGTACTTC. Encoded protein: CAISESQGTYEQYF.

The V call is TRBV5-1, the J call TRBJ1-3; a weak D match, TRBD1 (5 bases). Germline CDR1 SGHRS, CDR2 YFSETQ. This CDR3 contains 15 residues. The V end lost 0 bases, the J end lost 0 bases, and 7 bases lay between the germline ends. The CDR3 nucleotides read TGCGCCAGCAGCTTGGGACAGAGCTCTGGAAACACCATATATTTT. It is translated as CASSLGQSSGNTIYF.

This rearrangement joins TRBV19 to TRBJ1-5, with 8 bases aligning to TRBD1. The J segment lost 6 bases and the V segment lost 6 bases, leaving 13 bases of the junction unmatched. Germline V gene data show CDR1 as LNHDA and CDR2 as SQIVND (reference sequence). The CDR3 extends over 16 amino acids. In DNA form, the CDR3 reads TGTGCCAGTAGCCTCCAGGGGGCGGGCGTCGGTCAGCCCCAGCATTTT. Its protein is CASSLQGAGVGQPQHF.